This T cell receptor beta chain stems from a study of metastatic and nonmetastatic thyroid tumors. Whole-study context: Patients with malignant and benign thyroid disease provided blood and tumor or nodule tissue, whose repertoires were compared.

Thyroid surgery was performed in patients who had received no treatment beforehand. This CDR3 contains 17 residues. V lost 1 base and J lost 5; bases outside the gene matches: 13. CDR1 is LNHDA, CDR2 SQIVND, per germline (reference sequence). TCRdb reprocessed the PCR reads via MiXCR. The sample lists 55,000 or so clones, approximately 17% occurring once. General study points: When malignant thyroid tumors were compared with benign nodules, TCR beta diversity was reportedly significantly higher in the malignant tumors. This held in both blood and tumor samples.

This clone was seen ten or more times. Antigen specificity is unknown. The rearrangement joins TRBV19 to TRBJ2-5, with 7 nucleotides matching TRBD2. The clonotype was recovered from a female donor with papillary thyroid cancer or a benign thyroid nodule (not recorded which). Some clones in this sample may be carry-over from other donors' samples. Sequenced: blood. CDR3 protein: CASSIVSPAGRRETQYF. CDR3 sequence (DNA): TGTGCCAGTAGTATAGTGTCACCAGCGGGAAGGCGGGAGACCCAGTACTTC.